This T cell receptor beta chain was identified during a study of blood T cell repertoires in COVID-19. Study as a whole: Samples of COVID-19 (acute and convalescent) were obtained from the United States, Italy and Spain.

CDR1 SGHRS and CDR2 YFSETQ come from the germline V gene. This CDR3 spans 14 amino acids. Trimming at V came to 0 bases and at J to 10 bases, leaving 6 bases not matched to a gene. The table came from immunoSEQ multiplex PCR; TCRdb's copy has only in-frame clones and leaves some out. The sample holds around 250,000 clones, 86% seen once. Sequences were obtained from peripheral blood. This clonotype was obtained from a man in his sixties with acute or convalescent COVID-19. The gene calls are TRBV5-1 and TRBJ2-1; 8 nucleotides align to TRBD2. The CDR3 loop is CASSLGSGVTEQFF. CDR3 bases: TGCGCCAGCAGCTTGGGTAGCGGGGTGACGGAGCAGTTCTTC.